Shown below are 12 T cell receptor beta chains from a single sample sequenced in a study of T-cell reconstitution after alpha-beta-depleted transplantation in children. Unique molecular identifiers were incorporated into the prepared TCRbeta library. In TCRdb, the PCR reads were re-called with MiXCR into one record per CDR3 protein. The repertoire consists of about 500,000 distinct CDR3 sequences, with about 30% occurring once and the leading ten covering approximately 2.3%. Sequences were derived from PBMCs from the stem cell graft donor, sampled from the stem cell graft. The receptors were sampled from a human donor who donated a stem cell graft to a child with aplastic anemia.

This chain connects TRBV24-1 to TRBJ1-2; D is undetermined. Germline V CDR1 and CDR2: KGHDR, SFDVKD. The V end lost 5 bases, the J end lost 5 bases, and 11 bases lay between the germline ends. The CDR3 totals 13 residues. Here the CDR3 reads CATSASMLYGYTF. The CDR3 region has the DNA TGTGCCACCAGTGCATCGATGCTATATGGCTACACCTTC.

DNA for the CDR3: TGTGCCAGCAGTTACTCGACAGGGGCCTACGAGCAGTACGTC. Protein: CASSYSTGAYEQYV. The chain recombines TRBV6-5 with TRBJ2-7, with 8 bases matching TRBD1. V trimming: 0 bases; J trimming: 2 bases; junction bases outside the gene matches: 0. CDR3 length: 14 residues. Germline V gene sequence: CDR1 MNHEY, CDR2 SVGAGI.

This clonotype was detected a few times. This chain uses TRBV7-2 with TRBJ1-2; D is unresolved. The CDR3 totals 13 residues. In germline, CDR1 is SGHTA, CDR2 FQGNSA. Trimming took 4 bases from V and 4 from J, leaving 10 bases between them. For the CDR3, the DNA is TGTGCCAGCAGCTGGGAGAGGACCTATGGCTACACCTTC. This codes for CASSWERTYGYTF.

The chain carries TRBV12-3 or TRBV12-4 and TRBJ2-7; no clear D gene. CDR3 size: 13 residues. Trimming removed 3 bases at V and 7 bases at J, with 13 bases between. The CDR3 sequence is CASSLTASLEQYF. Here the CDR3 DNA reads TGTGCCAGCAGTTTGACGGCCTCACTGGAGCAGTACTTC.

V gene TRBV19 combines with J gene TRBJ2-1, with 8 bases that match TRBD1. The length of the CDR3 is 14 residues. Trimming at V came to 4 bases and at J to 2 bases, leaving 1 base not matched to a gene. Germline V gives CDR1 LNHDA, CDR2 SQIVND (reference sequence). The CDR3 is CASSRTGPYNEQFF. The CDR3 coding sequence is TGTGCCAGTAGTAGGACAGGGCCCTACAATGAGCAGTTCTTC.

The genes are TRBV19 and TRBJ2-4; weak D call: TRBD1 (6 bases). CDR1 is LNHDA, CDR2 SQIVND, per germline (reference sequence). Trimming removed 3 bases at V and 11 bases at J, with 14 bases between. The CDR3 is 13 residues long. The CDR3 coding sequence is TGTGCCAGTAGTATCGGTACAGGGCAAGTTCAGTACTTC. Protein product: CASSIGTGQVQYF.

The rearrangement joins TRBV6-2 or TRBV6-3 to TRBJ2-1; 10 bases line up with TRBD2. This CDR3 contains 16 residues. The V gene's germline CDR1 is MNHEY and CDR2 SVGEGT. Trimming removed 6 bases from V and 6 bases from J; junction bases left unmatched: 11. The CDR3 sequence is CASSPHIAGGGNEQFF. DNA for the CDR3: TGTGCCAGCAGCCCCCACATAGCGGGAGGCGGCAATGAGCAGTTCTTC.

This clonotype was recorded a few times. This chain links TRBV27 with TRBJ2-5, with D possibly being TRBD2 (6 bases). Germline CDR1 reads MNHEY; CDR2 reads SMNVEV (reference sequence). The CDR3 loop spans 14 amino acids. The V gene lost 3 bases and the J gene lost 5 bases, with 13 bases spanning the gap. CDR3 DNA sequence: TGTGCCAGCAGTTTGTACGGGAGTACGGAGACCCAGTACTTC. Translation gives CASSLYGSTETQYF.

J is TRBJ2-1 and V is TRBV10-3, with 8 bases identical to TRBD2. The CDR3 has 14 residues. The junction had 7 bases not matched to a gene; V was cut back by 3 bases and J by 9 bases. The germline V gene has CDR1 ENHRY and CDR2 SYGVKD. CDR3 in amino acids: CAISDPNGRGEQFF. CDR3 in DNA: TGTGCCATCAGTGACCCAAACGGGAGGGGTGAGCAGTTCTTC.

This clonotype was seen more than once but under ten times. The chain links TRBV5-1 to TRBJ2-5, with 7 bases identical to TRBD1. Germline values: CDR1 SGHRS, CDR2 YFSETQ. The ends lost 4 bases at V and 0 bases at J; junction bases unmatched: 6. The CDR3 contains 15 residues. Here the CDR3 reads CASSTKTGYQETQYF. The CDR3 region has the DNA TGCGCCAGCAGCACCAAGACAGGGTACCAAGAGACCCAGTACTTC.

The CDR3 reads CASSEYRQPRTGELFF. DNA of the CDR3: TGTGCCAGCAGTGAATATCGGCAGCCACGGACCGGGGAGCTGTTTTTT. This chain joins TRBV25-1 and TRBJ2-2; D unresolved. This CDR3 has 16 amino acids. V dropped 0 bases and J dropped 5 bases, with 13 bases sitting between them. Germline CDR1 is MGHDK and CDR2 is SYGVNS.

This clonotype was found many times. The chain carries TRBV20-1 and TRBJ2-1; D possibly uses TRBD1 or TRBD2 (5 bases each). The CDR3 is 16 amino acids. V lost 6 bases and J lost 0, with 18 bases in between. Germline loops: CDR1 DFQATT, CDR2 SNEGSKA (reference sequence). CDR3 sequence reads: CSALKGDVSSYNEQFF. The CDR3 region has the DNA TGCAGTGCCCTCAAAGGGGACGTCAGCTCCTACAATGAGCAGTTCTTC.